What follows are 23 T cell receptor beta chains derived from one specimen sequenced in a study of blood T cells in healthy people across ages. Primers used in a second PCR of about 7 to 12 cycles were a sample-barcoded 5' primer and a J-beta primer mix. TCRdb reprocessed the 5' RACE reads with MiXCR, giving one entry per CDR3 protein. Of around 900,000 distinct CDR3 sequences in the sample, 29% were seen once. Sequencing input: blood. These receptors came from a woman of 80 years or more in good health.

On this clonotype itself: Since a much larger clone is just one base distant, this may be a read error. The DNA for the CDR3 is TGCAGTGCTAGAGATGGGACGTGGGGTAATTCACCCCCCCACTTT. This sequence encodes CSARDGTWGNSPPHF. The rearrangement joins TRBV20-1 to TRBJ1-6, with a tentative D call TRBD1 (5 bases). Germline V gene data show CDR1 as DFQATT and CDR2 as SNEGSKA (reference sequence). This CDR3 is 15 amino acids long.

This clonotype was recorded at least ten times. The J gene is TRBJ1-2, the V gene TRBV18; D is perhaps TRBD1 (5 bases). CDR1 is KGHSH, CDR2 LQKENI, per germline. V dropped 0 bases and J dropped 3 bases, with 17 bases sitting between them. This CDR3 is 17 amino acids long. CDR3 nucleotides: TGTGCCAGCTCACCACCAGGCCAGGGAAATCGGGACTATGGCTACACCTTC. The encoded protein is CASSPPGQGNRDYGYTF.

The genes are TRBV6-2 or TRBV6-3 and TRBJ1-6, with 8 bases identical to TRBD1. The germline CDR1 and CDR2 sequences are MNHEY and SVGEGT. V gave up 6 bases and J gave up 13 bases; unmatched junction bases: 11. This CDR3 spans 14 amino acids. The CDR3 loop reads CASSPSGQVHPLHF. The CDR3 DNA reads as TGTGCCAGCAGCCCCTCGGGACAGGTCCATCCCCTCCACTTT.

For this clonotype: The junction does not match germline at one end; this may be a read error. The CDR3 nucleotides are TGTGTCAGCAGCCCGGGACTAGCGAGTAGGGCGCAGTTCTTC. Translated, it gives CVSSPGLASRAQFF. The rearrangement joins TRBV7-2 to TRBJ2-1, with TRBD2 identical over 10 bases. The CDR3 runs to 14 residues. Germline V gives CDR1 SGHTA, CDR2 FQGNSA. The whole variable domain, filled in from reference TRBV7-2 and TRBJ2-1, reads GAGVSQSPSNKVTEKGKDVELRCDPISGHTALYWYRQSLGQGLEFLIYFQGNSAPDKSGLPSDRFSAERTGGSVSTLTIQRTQQEDSAVYLCVSSPGLASRAQFFGPGTRLTVL.

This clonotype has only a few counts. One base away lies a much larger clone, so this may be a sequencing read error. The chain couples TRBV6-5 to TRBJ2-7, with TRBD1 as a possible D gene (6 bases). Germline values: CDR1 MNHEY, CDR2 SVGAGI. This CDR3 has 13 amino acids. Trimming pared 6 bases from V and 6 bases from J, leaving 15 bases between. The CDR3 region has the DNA TGTGCCAGCAGGTACCCAGGGACATCCGAGCAGTACTTC. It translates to CASRYPGTSEQYF.

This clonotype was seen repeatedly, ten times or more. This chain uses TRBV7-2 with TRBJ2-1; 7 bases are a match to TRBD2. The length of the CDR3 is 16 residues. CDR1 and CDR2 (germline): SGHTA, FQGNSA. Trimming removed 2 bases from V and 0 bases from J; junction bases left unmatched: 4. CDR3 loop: CASSLYGGNSYNEQFF. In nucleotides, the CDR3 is TGTGCCAGCAGCTTATACGGGGGGAACTCCTACAATGAGCAGTTCTTC.

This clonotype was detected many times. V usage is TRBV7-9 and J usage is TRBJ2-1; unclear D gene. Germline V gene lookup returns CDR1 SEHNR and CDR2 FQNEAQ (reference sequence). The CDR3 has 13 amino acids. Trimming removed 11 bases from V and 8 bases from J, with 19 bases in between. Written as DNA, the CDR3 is TGTGCCTCCACAACGGGTAGTTCCGATGAGCAGTTCTTC. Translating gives CASTTGSSDEQFF.

The CDR3 DNA follows: TGCAGTGCTAGAGGGCTAAGCCACTACGAGCAGTACTTC. Translated: CSARGLSHYEQYF. This rearrangement joins TRBV20-1 to TRBJ2-7; D gene uncertain. Per the germline V gene, CDR1 is DFQATT and CDR2 is SNEGSKA (reference sequence). The CDR3 has 13 amino acids. Trimming stripped 1 base from V and 3 bases from J, with 10 bases between.

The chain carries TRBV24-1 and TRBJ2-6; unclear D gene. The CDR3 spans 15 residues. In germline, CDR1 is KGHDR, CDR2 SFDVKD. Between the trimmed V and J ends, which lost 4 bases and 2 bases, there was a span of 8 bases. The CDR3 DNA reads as TGTGCCACCAGTGACCCGGTTGCTGGGGCCAACGTCCTGACTTTC. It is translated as CATSDPVAGANVLTF.

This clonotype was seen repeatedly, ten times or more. This CDR3 is CASSPTGGQPQHF. Here the CDR3 DNA reads TGTGCCAGCAGCCCCACGGGGGGACAGCCCCAGCATTTT. This chain connects TRBV6-2 or TRBV6-3 to TRBJ1-5, with D perhaps matching TRBD1 (5 bases). Trimming removed 6 bases from V and 7 bases from J, with 13 bases in between. This CDR3 comprises 13 residues. CDR1 and CDR2 from the germline V gene are MNHEY and SVGEGT.

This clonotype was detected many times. CDR3 sequence: CASSWARRADTQYF. The CDR3 nucleotides read TGTGCCAGCAGTTGGGCAAGACGGGCAGATACGCAGTATTTT. The rearrangement joins TRBV6-5 to TRBJ2-3; D remains ambiguous. Deletions cut 4 bases from V and 4 bases from J, with 12 bases between. Germline loops: CDR1 MNHEY, CDR2 SVGAGI. The CDR3 totals 14 residues.

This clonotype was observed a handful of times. As DNA, the CDR3 is TGTGCCAGCAGTGAACAGGGTAATGAAAAACTGTTTTTT. Translated: CASSEQGNEKLFF. The chain is built from TRBV2 and TRBJ1-4; possible D gene TRBD1, 5 bases. Trimming removed 2 bases at V and 4 bases at J, with 5 bases between. The CDR3 extends over 13 amino acids. CDR1 and CDR2 (germline): SNHLY, FYNNEI.

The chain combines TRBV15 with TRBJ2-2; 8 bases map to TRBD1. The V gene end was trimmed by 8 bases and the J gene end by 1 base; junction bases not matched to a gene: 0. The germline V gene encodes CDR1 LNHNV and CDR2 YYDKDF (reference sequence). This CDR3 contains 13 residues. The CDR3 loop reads CATGTGNTGELFF. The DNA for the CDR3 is TGTGCCACCGGGACAGGGAACACCGGGGAGCTGTTTTTT.

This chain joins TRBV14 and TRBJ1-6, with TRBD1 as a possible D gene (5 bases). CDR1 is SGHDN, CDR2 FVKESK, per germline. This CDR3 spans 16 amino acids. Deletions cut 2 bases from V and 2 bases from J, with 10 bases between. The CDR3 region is CASSQRGSAYNSPLHF. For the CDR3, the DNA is TGTGCCAGCAGCCAAAGGGGCAGCGCCTATAATTCACCCCTCCACTTT.

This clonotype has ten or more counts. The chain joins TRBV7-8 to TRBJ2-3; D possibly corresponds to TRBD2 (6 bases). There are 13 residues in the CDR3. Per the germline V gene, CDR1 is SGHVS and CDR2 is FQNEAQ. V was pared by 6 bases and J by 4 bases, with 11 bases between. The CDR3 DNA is TGTGCCAGCAGTTATAGCGGAGCAGATACGCAGTATTTT. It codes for CASSYSGADTQYF.

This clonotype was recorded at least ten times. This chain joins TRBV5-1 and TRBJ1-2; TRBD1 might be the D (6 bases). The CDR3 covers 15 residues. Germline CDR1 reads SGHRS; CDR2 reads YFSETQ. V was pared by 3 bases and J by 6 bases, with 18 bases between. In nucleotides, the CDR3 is TGCGCCAGCAGCTATGACCTACAGGGTAGGAATGGCTACACCTTC. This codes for CASSYDLQGRNGYTF.

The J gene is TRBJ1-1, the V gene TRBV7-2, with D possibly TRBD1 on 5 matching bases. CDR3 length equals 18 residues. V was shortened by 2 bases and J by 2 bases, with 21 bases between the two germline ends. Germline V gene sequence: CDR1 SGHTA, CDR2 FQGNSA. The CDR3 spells CASSLMVRDPGRNTEAFF. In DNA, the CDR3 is TGTGCCAGCAGCTTAATGGTGCGGGACCCTGGGCGTAACACTGAAGCTTTCTTT.

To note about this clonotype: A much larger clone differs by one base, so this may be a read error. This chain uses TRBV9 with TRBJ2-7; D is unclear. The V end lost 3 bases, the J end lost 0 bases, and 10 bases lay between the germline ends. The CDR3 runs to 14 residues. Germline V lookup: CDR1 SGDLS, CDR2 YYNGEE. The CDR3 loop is CASSGGPASYEQYF. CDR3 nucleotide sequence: TGTGCCAGCAGCGGAGGCCCTGCCTCCTACGAGCAGTACTTC.

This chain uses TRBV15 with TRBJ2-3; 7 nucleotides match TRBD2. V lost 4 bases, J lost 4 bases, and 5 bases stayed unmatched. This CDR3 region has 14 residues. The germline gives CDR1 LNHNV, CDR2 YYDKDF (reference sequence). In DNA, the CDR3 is TGTGCCACCAGCACTCCCGGGAGGCCAGATACGCAGTATTTT. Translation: CATSTPGRPDTQYF.

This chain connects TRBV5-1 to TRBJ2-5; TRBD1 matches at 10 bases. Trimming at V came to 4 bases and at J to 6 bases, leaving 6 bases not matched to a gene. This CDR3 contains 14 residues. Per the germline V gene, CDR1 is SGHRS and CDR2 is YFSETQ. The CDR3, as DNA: TGCGCCAGCAGCCCGACAGGGGGCTGGAAGACCCAGTACTTC. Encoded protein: CASSPTGGWKTQYF. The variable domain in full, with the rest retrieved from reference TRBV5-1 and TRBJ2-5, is KAGVTQTPRYLIKTRGQQVTLSCSPISGHRSVSWYQQTPGQGLQFLFEYFSETQRNKGNFPGRFSGRQFSNSRSEMNVSTLELGDSALYLCASSPTGGWKTQYFGPGTRLLVL.

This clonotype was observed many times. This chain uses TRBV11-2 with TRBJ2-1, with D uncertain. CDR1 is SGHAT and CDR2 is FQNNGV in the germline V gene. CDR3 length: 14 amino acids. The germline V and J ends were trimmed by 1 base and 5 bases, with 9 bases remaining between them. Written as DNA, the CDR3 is TGTGCCAGCAGCTTAGCAGCGTCAAACAATGAGCAGTTCTTC. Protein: CASSLAASNNEQFF.

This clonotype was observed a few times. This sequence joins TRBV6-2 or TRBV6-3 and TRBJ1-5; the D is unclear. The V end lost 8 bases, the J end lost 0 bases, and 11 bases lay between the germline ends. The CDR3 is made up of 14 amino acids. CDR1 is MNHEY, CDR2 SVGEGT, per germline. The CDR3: CASSAGNSNQPQHF. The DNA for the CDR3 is TGTGCCAGCTCTGCGGGGAATAGCAATCAGCCCCAGCATTTT.

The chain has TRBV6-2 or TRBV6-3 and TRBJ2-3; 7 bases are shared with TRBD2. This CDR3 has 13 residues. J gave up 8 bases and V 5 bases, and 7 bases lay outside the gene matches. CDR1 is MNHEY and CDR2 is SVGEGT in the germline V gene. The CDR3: CASSGTGGGTQYF. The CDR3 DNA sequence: TGTGCCAGCAGTGGGACGGGAGGTGGTACGCAGTATTTT.